This TCR beta chain was observed in a study of technical replicates of blood from several donors. CDR1 is LNHDA, CDR2 SQIVND, per germline (reference sequence). V was shortened by 3 bases and J by 0 bases, with 12 bases between the two germline ends. The length of the CDR3 is 16 residues. Clones were sequenced by immunoSEQ multiplex PCR, and TCRdb holds only the in-frame ones, with some missing. Seen here are almost 70,000 clones, about nine tenths observed once, and the top ten hold 4.5% to 5%. The sequence came from a human donor in good health. Some clones in this sample may be carry-over from other donors' samples. V gene TRBV19 combines with J gene TRBJ1-5; D unresolved. The sequenced sample was PBMCs. The CDR3 DNA follows: TGTGCCAGTAGTATTCCCGGGTACGATAGCAATCAGCCCCAGCATTTT. Translating it yields CASSIPGYDSNQPQHF.